This T cell receptor (beta chain) was captured in a study of spatial heterogeneity in lung cancer. Study summary: Compared with alpha-chain sequences, beta-chain sequences were consistently detected in greater numbers.

Each TCR cDNA molecule carried a unique molecular identifier. MiXCR was run by TCRdb on the 5' RACE reads, yielding one entry per CDR3 protein. Of about 120,000 distinct CDR3 sequences detected, 12% appear once; the ten largest clones hold 15% to 20%. Time point meaning: blood at routine non-recurrence follow-up after resection. TCRs were sequenced from unsorted whole RNA of tumor, nontumor lung or PBMC. Germline CDR1 and CDR2: SQVTM and ANQGSEA. The V and J ends lost 6 bases and 5 bases, in that order; junction bases with no gene match: 9. The CDR3 consists of 15 residues. The chain uses TRBV29-1 and TRBJ2-5; 13 bases align to TRBD2. This TCR was recovered from a male donor with early-stage non-small cell lung cancer. Specimen: PBMCs, collected at follow-up. CDR3 sequence reads: CSVSTGTSGAETQYF. The CDR3 DNA follows: TGCAGCGTCTCGACTGGGACTAGCGGGGCGGAGACCCAGTACTTC. The full variable domain, its missing parts supplied by reference TRBV29-1 and TRBJ2-5, is SAVISQKPSRDICQRGTSLTIQCQVDSQVTMMFWYRQQPGQSLTLIATANQGSEATYESGFVIDKFPISRPNLTFSTLTVSNMSPEDSSIYLCSVSTGTSGAETQYFGPGTRLLVL.